A single sample gave rise to the 2 T cell receptor beta chains below, sequenced in a study of T-cell reconstitution after alpha-beta-depleted transplantation in children. A TCRbeta library incorporating unique molecular identifiers was prepared. TCRdb re-derived calls from the PCR reads in MiXCR, one entry per CDR3 protein. The top ten hold about 2.3% of the sample, which has approximately 520,000 distinct CDR3 sequences, about 31% seen once. The sample was PBMCs from the stem cell graft donor, taken from the stem cell graft. These receptors were collected from a human donor who donated a stem cell graft to a child with aplastic anemia.

The rearrangement joins TRBV30 to TRBJ2-3; 10 nucleotides align to TRBD2. With 2 bases clipped from V and 4 bases from J, the junction kept 6 bases outside the gene matches. The CDR3 has 15 residues. The germline V gene has CDR1 GTSNPN and CDR2 SVGIG (reference sequence). DNA of the CDR3: TGTGCCTGGAGTATAGCGGGAGGCGGGGCAGATACGCAGTATTTT. It translates to CAWSIAGGGADTQYF.

This clonotype was seen more than once but under ten times. The genes are TRBV5-1 and TRBJ2-7; 7 bases map to TRBD2. In germline, CDR1 is SGHRS, CDR2 YFSETQ. This CDR3 has 14 amino acids. Losses at the gene ends were 4 bases for V and 2 bases for J; bases not matched to a gene: 6. The CDR3 DNA follows: TGCGCCAGCAGCGAGTTAGCGGGTGCCTACGAGCAGTACGTC. It codes for CASSELAGAYEQYV.